Presented here are 20 T cell receptor beta chains from one specimen sequenced in a study of blood T cell repertoires in COVID-19. The method was immunoSEQ multiplex PCR; TCRdb's version includes in-frame clones alone and lacks a portion of them. The sample gives 150,000 to 180,000 clones, more than 80% of which show up once; roughly 0.54% is in the top ten. The sequencing sample was made of peripheral blood. These receptors were taken from a man aged 50 or older with acute or convalescent COVID-19.

This chain links TRBV23-1 with TRBJ2-5, with D possibly matching TRBD1 (6 bases). TRBV23-1 is annotated as an ORF whose role is uncertain. The CDR3 is 13 amino acids. V was clipped by 4 bases and J by 1 base, with 7 bases between them. CDR3 sequence (DNA): TGCGCCAGCAGTCCGGACAGCCAAGAGACCCAGTACTTC. Protein product: CASSPDSQETQYF.

The chain uses TRBV27 and TRBJ2-6, with D possibly matching TRBD2 (6 bases). The CDR3 is 19 amino acids. Germline V CDR1 and CDR2: MNHEY, SMNVEV (reference sequence). The V and J ends lost 4 bases and 0 bases respectively, with 19 bases between them. The CDR3 nucleotides read TGTGCCAGCAGTTCAATTGGAACGCGGGGAGACTCTGGGGCCAACGTCCTGACTTTC. Translated, it gives CASSSIGTRGDSGANVLTF.

V usage is TRBV30 and J usage is TRBJ1-3; D uncertain. The CDR3 is made up of 12 amino acids. CDR1 GTSNPN and CDR2 SVGIG come from the germline V gene (reference sequence). Trimming removed 2 bases from V and 2 bases from J, with 4 bases in between. The CDR3 DNA reads as TGTGCCTGGAGTCTAACTGGAAACACCATATATTTT. It specifies CAWSLTGNTIYF.

CDR3 in DNA: TGTGCCAGCAGTTTTTGGGGGAGGATTATGAATGAGCAGTTCTTC. The encoded protein is CASSFWGRIMNEQFF. The chain combines TRBV27 with TRBJ2-1; D is perhaps TRBD2 (6 bases). Germline values: CDR1 MNHEY, CDR2 SMNVEV (reference sequence). The CDR3 spans 15 residues. Trimming cost V 3 bases and J 7 bases, with 16 bases left between them.

V usage is TRBV19 and J usage is TRBJ1-4; 8 bases agree with TRBD1. Germline lookup yields CDR1 LNHDA and CDR2 SQIVND (reference sequence). This CDR3 spans 13 amino acids. V was clipped by 8 bases and J by 6 bases; unmatched bases: 5. The CDR3 DNA sequence: TGTGCCAGTTTTGGACAGGGACATGAAAAACTGTTTTTT. This encodes CASFGQGHEKLFF.

The chain links TRBV30 to TRBJ1-5; D is undetermined. This CDR3 comprises 16 residues. Germline lookup yields CDR1 GTSNPN and CDR2 SVGIG (reference sequence). V lost 2 bases, J lost 2 bases, and 16 bases lay in between. The CDR3 here is CAWSIPEPRGNQPQHF. The CDR3 bases are TGTGCCTGGAGTATCCCCGAGCCCCGAGGCAATCAGCCCCAGCATTTT.

The CDR3 DNA reads as TGTGCCAGCAGCTTAAACGGGGTGAACACTGAAGCTTTCTTT. Its translation: CASSLNGVNTEAFF. The V gene is TRBV7-6, the J gene TRBJ1-1; D unclear. The CDR3 has 14 amino acids. Trimming took 2 bases from V and 0 from J, leaving 7 bases between them. Germline V gene data show CDR1 as SGHVS and CDR2 as FNYEAQ.

This clone showed up just once. The V gene is TRBV7-2, the J gene TRBJ2-7; D may be TRBD1 (6 bases). Looked up from germline, CDR1 is SGHTA and CDR2 is FQGNSA. V was pared by 3 bases and J by 0 bases, with 9 bases between. The CDR3 loop spans 14 amino acids. The CDR3 loop reads CASSFGTYSYEQYF. CDR3 DNA sequence: TGTGCCAGCAGCTTCGGGACATACTCCTACGAGCAGTACTTC.

In DNA form, the CDR3 reads TGTGCCAGCAGCCAAGAATCTTCCCAAGAGACCCAGTACTTC. Protein: CASSQESSQETQYF. The rearrangement uses TRBV4-2 and TRBJ2-5; D is unresolved. The germline V and J ends were trimmed by 0 bases and 1 base, with 6 bases remaining between them. Germline assignment: CDR1 LGHNA and CDR2 YNFKEQ. The CDR3 loop spans 14 amino acids.

The chain recombines TRBV6-5 with TRBJ1-2; D uncertain. Germline CDR1 is MNHEY and CDR2 is SVGAGI. The germline V and J ends were trimmed by 5 bases and 8 bases, with 18 bases remaining between them. This CDR3 comprises 14 residues. This CDR3 reads CASSITTEGDGYTF. DNA for the CDR3: TGTGCCAGCAGTATTACGACTGAGGGTGACGGCTACACCTTC.

V and J are TRBV11-2 and TRBJ2-3, with 8 nucleotides matching TRBD2. CDR1 and CDR2 from the germline V gene are SGHAT and FQNNGV. V was clipped by 5 bases and J by 0 bases; unmatched bases: 7. The CDR3 has 16 residues. For the CDR3, the DNA is TGTGCCAGCAGCACCCGGGTAGCGGGGAGCACAGATACGCAGTATTTT. The encoded protein is CASSTRVAGSTDTQYF.

This clone was observed a single time. The chain has TRBV15 and TRBJ2-7; 7 bases line up with TRBD1. Trimming removed 0 bases from V and 6 bases from J; junction bases left unmatched: 11. CDR1 is LNHNV, CDR2 YYDKDF, per germline (reference sequence). This CDR3 region has 16 residues. The CDR3 region has the DNA TGTGCCACCAGCAGAGATGTGAATGACAGGGTGGGCGAGCAGTACTTC. Its translation is CATSRDVNDRVGEQYF.

This rearrangement joins TRBV5-5 to TRBJ1-6, with TRBD1 identical over 7 bases. The CDR3 is made up of 15 amino acids. Germline-derived CDR1 and CDR2 are SGHKS and YYEKEE (reference sequence). V lost 4 bases to trimming and J lost 7 bases; unmatched junction nucleotides: 8. CDR3: CASSESGQSNSPLHF. The CDR3 DNA sequence: TGTGCCAGCAGCGAATCGGGACAGAGCAATTCACCCCTCCACTTT.

The genes are TRBV10-2 and TRBJ2-7; tentative D call: TRBD1 (6 bases). CDR3 size: 13 residues. Germline V gives CDR1 WSHSY, CDR2 SAAADI. Between the trimmed V and J ends, which lost 5 bases and 5 bases, there was a span of 13 bases. This chain's CDR3 is CASSTDRFNEQYF. The CDR3 nucleotides read TGCGCCAGCAGTACAGACAGGTTCAACGAGCAGTACTTC.

This chain connects TRBV27 to TRBJ2-1; tentative D call: TRBD2 (7 bases). Germline CDR1 MNHEY, CDR2 SMNVEV (reference sequence). Between the trimmed V and J ends, which lost 6 bases and 8 bases, there was a span of 17 bases. This CDR3 spans 14 amino acids. In DNA form, the CDR3 reads TGTGCCAGCAGAACGAAAGGAGGGGGGGATGAGCAGTTCTTC. Residues: CASRTKGGGDEQFF.

The V and J genes are TRBV27 and TRBJ1-4; 7 bases align to TRBD1. V shed 5 bases and J 4 bases; nucleotides not matched to a gene: 10. Germline V gives CDR1 MNHEY, CDR2 SMNVEV (reference sequence). CDR3 size: 16 residues. The CDR3 DNA sequence: TGTGCCAGCAGTCCTCTCCAGGGGGGTTATAATGAAAAACTGTTTTTT. Protein sequence: CASSPLQGGYNEKLFF. Filled out from reference TRBV27 and TRBJ1-4, the complete variable domain reads EAQVTQNPRYLITVTGKKLTVTCSQNMNHEYMSWYRQDPGLGLRQIYYSMNVEVTDKGDVPEGYKVSRKEKRNFPLILESPSPNQTSLYFCASSPLQGGYNEKLFFGSGTQLSVL.

Here the CDR3 DNA reads TGTGCCAGTATAGCAGGGGATGAGCAGTTCTTC. Its translation is CASIAGDEQFF. The chain has TRBV7-9 and TRBJ2-1; possibly TRBD1 for D (6 bases). The CDR3 has 11 residues. The germline V and J ends were trimmed by 9 bases and 8 bases, with 11 bases remaining between them. The V gene's germline CDR1 is SEHNR and CDR2 FQNEAQ (reference sequence).

The V gene is TRBV5-5, the J gene TRBJ1-4; D perhaps matches TRBD1 (5 bases). The CDR3 loop spans 12 amino acids. Trimming cost V 5 bases and J 8 bases, with 10 bases left between them. Germline V gene sequence: CDR1 SGHKS, CDR2 YYEKEE (reference sequence). The DNA for the CDR3 is TGTGCCAGCAGTCATTGGGGCGAAAAACTGTTTTTT. Its translation: CASSHWGEKLFF. Using reference TRBV5-5 and TRBJ1-4 for the parts outside the CDR3, the full variable domain is DAGVTQSPTHLIKTRGQQVTLRCSPISGHKSVSWYQQVLGQGPQFIFQYYEKEERGRGNFPDRFSARQFPNYSSELNVNALLLGDSALYLCASSHWGEKLFFGSGTQLSVL.

The genes are TRBV19 and TRBJ2-1; 7 bases agree with TRBD2. This CDR3 region has 18 residues. CDR1 LNHDA and CDR2 SQIVND come from the germline V gene (reference sequence). V was clipped by 7 bases and J by 1 base; unmatched bases: 16. CDR3 residues: CASKSHYGRERSYNEQFF. The CDR3 DNA is TGTGCCAGTAAATCCCACTACGGGCGGGAGAGGTCCTACAATGAGCAGTTCTTC.

The rearrangement uses TRBV7-2 and TRBJ1-3; D uncertain. Trimming left V 0 bases short and J 0 bases short, with 9 bases between. The CDR3 is 16 residues long. From germline, CDR1 is SGHTA and CDR2 FQGNSA. CDR3 nucleotides: TGTGCCAGCAGCTTAGCGCTATCAAGCTCTGGAAACACCATATATTTT. Its translation is CASSLALSSSGNTIYF.